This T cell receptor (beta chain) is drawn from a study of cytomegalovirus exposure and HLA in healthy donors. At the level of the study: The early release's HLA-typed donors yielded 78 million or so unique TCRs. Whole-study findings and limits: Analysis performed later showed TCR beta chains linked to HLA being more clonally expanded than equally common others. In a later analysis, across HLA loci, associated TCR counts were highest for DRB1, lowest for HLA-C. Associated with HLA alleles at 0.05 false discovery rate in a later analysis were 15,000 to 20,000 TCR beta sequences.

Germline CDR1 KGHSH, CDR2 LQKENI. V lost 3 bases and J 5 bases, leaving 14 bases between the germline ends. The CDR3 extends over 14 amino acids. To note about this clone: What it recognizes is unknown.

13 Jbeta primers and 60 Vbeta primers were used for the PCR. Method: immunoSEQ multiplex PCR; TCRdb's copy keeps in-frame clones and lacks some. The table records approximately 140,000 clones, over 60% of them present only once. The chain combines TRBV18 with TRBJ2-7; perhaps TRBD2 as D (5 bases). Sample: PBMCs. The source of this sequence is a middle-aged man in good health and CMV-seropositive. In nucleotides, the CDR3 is TGTGCCAGCTCACCTAGCGAACTTGTCAACGAGCAGTACTTC. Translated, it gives CASSPSELVNEQYF.